Below are 29 T cell receptor beta chains sequenced from a single sample in a study of somatic mutations in cytotoxic T cells in rheumatoid arthritis. Using immunoSEQ multiplex PCR, the repertoire was profiled, and TCRdb retains in-frame clones only, with some absent. The data show tens of thousands of clones, 80% to 90% seen once. The sequencing input was CD8+ T cells sorted from blood. These receptors were taken from an adult with rheumatoid arthritis.

This clone was counted only a few times. The rearrangement links TRBV19 to TRBJ2-3, with 15 bases that match TRBD2. The CDR3 loop spans 18 amino acids. The ends lost 3 bases at V and 0 bases at J; junction bases unmatched: 4. Germline V gene sequence: CDR1 LNHDA, CDR2 SQIVND (reference sequence). The CDR3 DNA reads as TGTGCCAGTAGTATGGGGACTAGCGGGGGGACTAGCACAGATACGCAGTATTTT. This sequence encodes CASSMGTSGGTSTDTQYF. Supplemented by reference TRBV19 and TRBJ2-3, the full variable domain reads DGGITQSPKYLFRKEGQNVTLSCEQNLNHDAMYWYRQDPGQGLRLIYYSQIVNDFQKGDIAEGYSVSREKKESFPLTVTSAQKNPTAFYLCASSMGTSGGTSTDTQYFGPGTRLTVL.

This clone was counted only a few times. This rearrangement joins TRBV6-1 to TRBJ2-7; the D gene is possibly TRBD1 (5 bases). This CDR3 region has 14 residues. The V end was cut by 4 bases, the J end by 0 bases, with 10 bases between. CDR1 and CDR2 from the germline V gene are MNHNS and SASEGT. CDR3 bases: TGTGCCAGCAGTGGTAGGGGTTTCTCCTACGAGCAGTACTTC. Amino acids: CASSGRGFSYEQYF.

The gene calls are TRBV19 and TRBJ1-1; perhaps TRBD1 as D (5 bases). V lost 5 bases and J 0 bases, leaving 13 bases between the germline ends. The V gene's germline CDR1 is LNHDA and CDR2 SQIVND (reference sequence). The CDR3 has 15 residues. The CDR3 loop reads CASSARDRLNTEAFF. In DNA form, the CDR3 reads TGTGCCAGTAGTGCTCGAGACAGATTGAACACTGAAGCTTTCTTT.

V usage is TRBV4-1 and J usage is TRBJ1-5, with a weak D call TRBD1 (5 bases). Germline loops: CDR1 MGHRA, CDR2 YSYEKL. With 4 bases removed from V and 1 base from J, the gap between germline ends came to 14 bases. The CDR3 runs 16 residues. DNA for the CDR3: TGCGCCAGCAGCCTAAGATTAGGGGACAGCAATCAGCCCCAGCATTTT. This sequence encodes CASSLRLGDSNQPQHF.

This rearrangement joins TRBV6-4 to TRBJ1-6, with D perhaps matching TRBD1 (6 bases). This CDR3 contains 18 residues. The V and J ends lost 5 bases and 5 bases respectively, with 22 bases between them. The V gene's germline CDR1 is MRHNA and CDR2 SNTAGT. The CDR3 DNA follows: TGTGCCAGCAGTCGAGAGCCGATTCGGGGGCAAGATAATTCACCCCTCCACTTT. Its protein is CASSREPIRGQDNSPLHF.

This rearrangement joins TRBV19 to TRBJ2-1; D is unresolved. From germline, CDR1 is LNHDA and CDR2 SQIVND (reference sequence). CDR3 length equals 14 residues. V lost 1 base to trimming and J lost 6 bases, with 10 bases between them. CDR3 protein: CASSIATVPNEQFF. CDR3 nucleotide sequence: TGTGCCAGTAGTATAGCCACCGTCCCCAATGAGCAGTTCTTC.

The gene calls are TRBV4-3 and TRBJ1-1; D unclear. This CDR3 contains 17 residues. Germline V gene sequence: CDR1 LGHNA, CDR2 YSLEER. The V end lost 1 base, the J end lost 4 bases, and 19 bases lay between the germline ends. CDR3 protein: CASSQVFQESRSTEAFF. CDR3 sequence (DNA): TGCGCCAGCAGCCAAGTGTTTCAGGAGAGTCGGTCCACTGAAGCTTTCTTT.

The chain employs TRBV4-1 and TRBJ1-2, with a weak D call TRBD1 (6 bases). Germline V lookup: CDR1 MGHRA, CDR2 YSYEKL. Trimming pared 1 base from V and 0 bases from J, leaving 15 bases between. The CDR3 loop spans 17 amino acids. This CDR3 is CASSQVFEEGANYGYTF. CDR3 sequence (DNA): TGCGCCAGCAGCCAAGTGTTTGAGGAGGGGGCTAACTATGGCTACACCTTC.

This clone was counted between two and nine times. The V and J genes are TRBV19 and TRBJ1-5, with D unresolved. The CDR3 runs 15 residues. Trimming cost V 6 bases and J 1 base, with 13 bases left between them. CDR1 LNHDA and CDR2 SQIVND come from the germline V gene (reference sequence). The CDR3: CASSQAHSSNQPQHF. For the CDR3, the DNA is TGTGCCAGTAGCCAGGCTCATTCGAGCAATCAGCCCCAGCATTTT.

The chain is built from TRBV2 and TRBJ2-1, with 14 positions matching TRBD2. Trimming cost V 6 bases and J 8 bases; bases outside gene matches: 3. There are 14 residues in the CDR3. Germline CDR1 and CDR2: SNHLY and FYNNEI. The CDR3 DNA reads TGTGCCAGCAGGACTAGCGGGGGGGCACATGAGCAGTTCTTC. As protein: CASRTSGGAHEQFF.

The J gene is TRBJ2-4, the V gene TRBV9; 7 bases line up with TRBD2. Germline V lookup: CDR1 SGDLS, CDR2 YYNGEE. V shed 4 bases, J shed 4 bases, and the junction held 11 bases outside the gene matches. CDR3 size: 16 residues. This chain's CDR3 is CASSLSGGSRKNIQYF. In DNA, the CDR3 is TGTGCCAGCAGCCTTTCCGGGGGGTCGAGGAAAAACATTCAGTACTTC.

This sequence joins TRBV11-2 and TRBJ1-1; D call uncertain. The length of the CDR3 is 14 residues. Germline CDR1 and CDR2: SGHAT and FQNNGV. Between the trimmed V and J ends, which lost 5 bases and 1 base, there was a span of 11 bases. This CDR3 reads CASSPGRPNTEAFF. Written as DNA, the CDR3 is TGTGCCAGCAGCCCAGGACGCCCGAACACTGAAGCTTTCTTT.

This chain joins TRBV7-9 and TRBJ1-2; tentatively, D is TRBD1 (6 bases). V shed 1 base and J shed 4 bases, with 13 bases lying between them. Germline values: CDR1 SEHNR, CDR2 FQNEAQ (reference sequence). The CDR3 covers 15 residues. The DNA for the CDR3 is TGTGCCAGCAGCTTAGGGACAGTGGGAGTCTATGGCTACACCTTC. Amino acid sequence: CASSLGTVGVYGYTF.

The chain joins TRBV19 to TRBJ1-4; the match to TRBD1 covers 8 bases. With V trimmed by 10 bases and J by 4 bases, 5 bases remained unmatched. The CDR3 contains 13 residues. The germline gives CDR1 LNHDA, CDR2 SQIVND (reference sequence). For the CDR3, the DNA is TGTGCCACCGAGGACAGGGTTAATGAAAAACTGTTTTTT. Encoded protein: CATEDRVNEKLFF.

This clone appeared a few times. This chain links TRBV6-5 with TRBJ1-1; 7 positions agree with TRBD1. Germline trimming cut 6 bases from V and 1 base from J; bases unmatched to any gene: 8. The germline V gene encodes CDR1 MNHEY and CDR2 SVGAGI. This CDR3 is built from 15 residues. CDR3 loop: CASRRPGTENTEAFF. In DNA form, the CDR3 reads TGTGCCAGCAGAAGACCCGGGACAGAGAACACTGAAGCTTTCTTT.

The rearrangement joins TRBV18 to TRBJ2-2, with TRBD1 as a possible D gene (6 bases). The CDR3 runs to 16 residues. Germline lookup yields CDR1 KGHSH and CDR2 LQKENI. The germline V and J ends were trimmed by 0 bases and 1 base, with 9 bases remaining between them. The CDR3 protein is CASSPPTGLNTGELFF. In DNA form, the CDR3 reads TGTGCCAGCTCACCACCAACAGGGCTGAACACCGGGGAGCTGTTTTTT.

The rearrangement links TRBV5-1 to TRBJ1-2; the D gene is possibly TRBD1 (6 bases). Germline CDR1 SGHRS, CDR2 YFSETQ. The CDR3 extends over 14 amino acids. V gave up 0 bases and J gave up 2 bases, with 8 bases separating them. The CDR3 bases are TGCGCCAGCAGCTTGGAACAGGGAAACTATGGCTACACCTTC. Encoded protein: CASSLEQGNYGYTF.

The rearrangement uses TRBV7-9 and TRBJ2-5; D is possibly TRBD2 (5 bases). Between the trimmed V and J ends, which lost 5 bases and 5 bases, there was a span of 6 bases. Germline V gene sequence: CDR1 SEHNR, CDR2 FQNEAQ (reference sequence). The CDR3 has 11 residues. In DNA, the CDR3 is TGTGCCAGCAGCCCGGGGGAGACCCAGTACTTC. It encodes CASSPGETQYF. The variable domain in full, with the rest retrieved from reference TRBV7-9 and TRBJ2-5, is DTGVSQNPRHKITKRGQNVTFRCDPISEHNRLYWYRQTLGQGPEFLTYFQNEAQLEKSRLLSDRFSAERPKGSFSTLEIQRTEQGDSAMYLCASSPGETQYFGPGTRLLVL.

CDR3 region: CAWSPEGHGTPYEQYF. The CDR3, as DNA: TGTGCCTGGAGTCCGGAGGGACACGGAACCCCCTACGAGCAGTACTTC. The V gene is TRBV30, the J gene TRBJ2-7; D may be TRBD1 or TRBD2 (6 bases each). The CDR3 loop spans 16 amino acids. Germline V gene sequence: CDR1 GTSNPN, CDR2 SVGIG (reference sequence). Trimming took off 2 bases at V and 2 bases at J, with 19 bases between the two ends. Combining the CDR3 with reference TRBV30 and TRBJ2-7 gives the whole variable domain SQTIHQWPATLVQPVGSPLSLECTVEGTSNPNLYWYRQAAGRGLQLLFYSVGIGQISSEVPQNLSASRPQDRQFILSSKKLLLSDSGFYLCAWSPEGHGTPYEQYFGPGTRLTVT.

The chain employs TRBV27 and TRBJ1-2, with a tentative D call TRBD1 (6 bases). Trimming pared 2 bases from V and 4 bases from J, leaving 11 bases between. The CDR3 has 14 residues. Germline V CDR1 and CDR2: MNHEY, SMNVEV (reference sequence). The CDR3 nucleotides read TGTGCCAGCAGTTTAGCTCAGGGGAGCTATGGCTACACCTTC. It specifies CASSLAQGSYGYTF.

The chain links TRBV19 to TRBJ1-5; D remains ambiguous. Germline V lookup: CDR1 LNHDA, CDR2 SQIVND (reference sequence). The V end was cut by 1 base, the J end by 6 bases, with 7 bases between. This CDR3 contains 13 residues. The CDR3 coding sequence is TGTGCCAGTAGTATAGTTCCTTCTCAGCCCCAGCATTTT. Translation: CASSIVPSQPQHF.

The rearrangement links TRBV27 to TRBJ1-5; D gene ambiguous. The length of the CDR3 is 13 residues. Deletions cut 5 bases from V and 6 bases from J, with 11 bases between. Germline V gene lookup returns CDR1 MNHEY and CDR2 SMNVEV (reference sequence). The CDR3 reads CASSPLGIQPQHF. CDR3 DNA sequence: TGTGCCAGCAGTCCACTGGGGATTCAGCCCCAGCATTTT.

V and J are TRBV5-1 and TRBJ1-2, with D maybe TRBD1 (6 bases). In germline, CDR1 is SGHRS, CDR2 YFSETQ. The V gene lost 4 bases and the J gene lost 5 bases, with 12 bases spanning the gap. The CDR3 is 13 residues long. CDR3 residues: CASSPPDSYGYTF. The CDR3 nucleotides are TGCGCCAGCAGCCCCCCGGACAGTTATGGCTACACCTTC.

V and J are TRBV15 and TRBJ2-1; weak D call: TRBD1 (6 bases). The CDR3 length is 14 residues. V gave up 2 bases and J gave up 7 bases, with 12 bases separating them. From germline, CDR1 is LNHNV and CDR2 YYDKDF (reference sequence). The CDR3 DNA is TGTGCCACCAGCAGATCGCAGGGGAGAAATGAGCAGTTCTTC. Its protein product is CATSRSQGRNEQFF.

The chain combines TRBV7-6 with TRBJ2-7, with TRBD1 matching over 9 bases. The trim removed 2 bases at V and 2 bases at J, leaving 4 bases unmatched. The CDR3 spans 15 residues. Germline loops: CDR1 SGHVS, CDR2 FNYEAQ. CDR3 sequence reads: CASSLSGQGPYEQYF. CDR3 coding DNA: TGTGCCAGCAGCTTATCGGGACAGGGCCCCTACGAGCAGTACTTC.

The genes are TRBV15 and TRBJ2-5; D gene unclear. This CDR3 region has 11 residues. Looked up from germline, CDR1 is LNHNV and CDR2 is YYDKDF (reference sequence). The germline V and J ends were trimmed by 9 bases and 3 bases, with 8 bases remaining between them. In nucleotides, the CDR3 is TGTGCCACTCTAGGAAAAGAGACCCAGTACTTC. This gives the protein CATLGKETQYF. The full variable domain, in which reference TRBV15 and TRBJ2-5 provide the parts outside the CDR3, is DAMVIQNPRYQVTQFGKPVTLSCSQTLNHNVMYWYQQKSSQAPKLLFHYYDKDFNNEADTPDNFQSRRPNTSFCFLDIRSPGLGDTAMYLCATLGKETQYFGPGTRLLVL.

The rearrangement uses TRBV6-5 and TRBJ2-5; 9 bases line up with TRBD2. The CDR3 is 15 amino acids. In germline, CDR1 is MNHEY, CDR2 SVGAGI. V was pared by 5 bases and J by 6 bases, with 10 bases of the junction left unmatched. Here the CDR3 DNA reads TGTGCCAGCAGTCCCAATAGCGGGGGAAAACAGACCCAGTACTTC. This translates into CASSPNSGGKQTQYF.

The chain joins TRBV5-4 to TRBJ1-5; D perhaps matches TRBD1 (6 bases). The CDR3 length is 15 residues. Trimming stripped 4 bases from V and 1 base from J, with 12 bases between. The germline gives CDR1 SGHNT, CDR2 YYREEE (reference sequence). The CDR3 sequence is CASSPDDRSNQPQHF. The DNA for the CDR3 is TGTGCCAGCAGCCCAGATGACAGGAGCAATCAGCCCCAGCATTTT.

The chain joins TRBV27 to TRBJ2-3, with D perhaps matching TRBD2 (6 bases). CDR1 and CDR2 (germline): MNHEY, SMNVEV (reference sequence). The CDR3 runs to 14 residues. Trimming removed 7 bases at V and 4 bases at J, with 15 bases between. The CDR3 spells CASTPLGGADTQYF. For the CDR3, the DNA is TGTGCCAGCACCCCCTTGGGCGGGGCAGATACGCAGTATTTT.